The rows below give T cell receptor beta chains drawn from one sample of a study of memory CD4+ T cells and cytomegalovirus serostatus. Clones were sequenced by immunoSEQ multiplex PCR, and TCRdb holds only the in-frame ones, with some missing. Of roughly 49,000 clones in the sample, 82% are singletons; the top ten hold about 0.6%. Source material: memory CD4+ T cells from blood. The receptors stem from an adult in good health and CMV-seronegative. Each CDR3 is given with its conserved first and last residue. D genes are given only for firm matches. Clone size is shown for a subset of rows, as once, few, many or a class of expanded clone.

D,size,V,J,DNA,CDR3
NA,NA,TRBV10-3,TRBJ2-7,TGTGCCATCAGTAATACGTCCCCATGGGCGCGGGGCGAGCAGTACTTC,CAISNTSPWARGEQYF
NA,once,TRBV11-1,TRBJ1-1,TGTGCCAGCAGACACAGGGTAGGCACTGAAGCTTTCTTT,CASRHRVGTEAFF
NA,NA,TRBV30,TRBJ1-2,TGTGCCTTTACGACCGGGAGCGGACATTATGGCTACACCTTC,CAFTTGSGHYGYTF
TRBD2,once,TRBV11-2,TRBJ2-5,TGTGCCAGCAGCTTAGATCTCTTGGGGAGGCGGGGGGGCCCTGAGACCCAGTACTTC,CASSLDLLGRRGGPETQYF
NA,NA,TRBV7-9,TRBJ1-1,TGTGCCAGCAGCCCCCGGACACTGAACACTGAAGCTTTCTTT,CASSPRTLNTEAFF
NA,NA,TRBV30,TRBJ1-5,TGTGCCTGGAGTGAGGGCCCAGGAGGTAATCAGCCCCAGCATTTT,CAWSEGPGGNQPQHF
TRBD2,NA,TRBV20-1,TRBJ2-7,TGCAGTGCCCTCGGGGGGGACGAGCAGTACTTC,CSALGGDEQYF
NA,NA,TRBV7-2,TRBJ1-1,TGTGCCAGCACCTCTCACGTCCCTTGGGACGGGACTGAAGCTTTCTTT,CASTSHVPWDGTEAFF
NA,NA,TRBV7-2,TRBJ2-7,TGTGCCAGCAGCTTGACCGTCGCTCAGGGCTACGAGCAGTACTTC,CASSLTVAQGYEQYF
NA,NA,TRBV4-1,TRBJ1-5,TGCGCCAGCAGCCAAGCAGGGTCACGCAATCAGCCCCAGCATTTT,CASSQAGSRNQPQHF